The T cell receptor beta chain under discussion was sequenced for a study of long-term antiretroviral therapy in people with HIV. Across the study: Of all samples, the earliest predate the 2015 immediate-ART recommendation by about a decade.

Each participant with HIV received care in the United States. Samples held roughly 0.85-10 million cryopreserved PBMC before DNA extraction. Findings and limits, study-wide: In samples taken after ART, diversity increased but remained below transplant donor control levels.

The immunoSEQ assay was v3.0, run at survey level. Only in-frame clones appear in the TCRdb table, and some are missing; sequencing was by immunoSEQ multiplex PCR. The sample yields 42,000 or so clones, around 86% seen once. Germline V gives CDR1 GTSNPN, CDR2 SVGIG (reference sequence). The CDR3 covers 14 residues. After removal of 2 bases from V and 1 base from J, the junction contained 4 bases not matched to a gene. In the case of this clone: Its antigen remains unidentified.

This receptor was obtained from a woman in her fifties or sixties with HIV. The source was unsorted PBMCs, collected 0.1 years before starting antiretroviral therapy. This rearrangement joins TRBV30 to TRBJ1-2; 7 bases are a match to TRBD1. The DNA of the CDR3 is TGTGCCTGGAGTACAGGGGAGGTTAACTATGGCTACACCTTC. Its translation: CAWSTGEVNYGYTF.